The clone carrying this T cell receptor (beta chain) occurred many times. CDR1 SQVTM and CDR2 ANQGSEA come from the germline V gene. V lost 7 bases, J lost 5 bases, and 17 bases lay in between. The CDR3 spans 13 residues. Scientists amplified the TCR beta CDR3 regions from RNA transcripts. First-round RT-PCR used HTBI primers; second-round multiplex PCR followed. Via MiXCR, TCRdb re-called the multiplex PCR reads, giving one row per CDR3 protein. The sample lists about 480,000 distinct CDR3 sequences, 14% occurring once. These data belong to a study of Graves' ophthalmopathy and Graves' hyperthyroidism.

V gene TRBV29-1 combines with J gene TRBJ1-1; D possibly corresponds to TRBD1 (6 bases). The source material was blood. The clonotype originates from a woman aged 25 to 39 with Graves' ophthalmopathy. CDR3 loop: CSALTGSRTEAFF. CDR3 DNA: TGCAGCGCCCTGACAGGATCACGGACTGAAGCTTTCTTT.